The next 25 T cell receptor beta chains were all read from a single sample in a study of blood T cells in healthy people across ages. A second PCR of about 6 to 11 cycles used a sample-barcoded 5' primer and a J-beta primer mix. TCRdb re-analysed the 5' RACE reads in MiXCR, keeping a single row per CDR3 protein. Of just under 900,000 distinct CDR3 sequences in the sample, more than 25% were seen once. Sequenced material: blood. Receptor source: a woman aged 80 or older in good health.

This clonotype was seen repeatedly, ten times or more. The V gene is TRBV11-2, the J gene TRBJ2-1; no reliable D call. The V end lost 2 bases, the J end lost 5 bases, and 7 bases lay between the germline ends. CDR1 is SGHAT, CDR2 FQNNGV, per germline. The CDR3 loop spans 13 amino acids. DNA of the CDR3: TGTGCCAGCAGCTTACTTAGAGACAATGAGCAGTTCTTC. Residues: CASSLLRDNEQFF.

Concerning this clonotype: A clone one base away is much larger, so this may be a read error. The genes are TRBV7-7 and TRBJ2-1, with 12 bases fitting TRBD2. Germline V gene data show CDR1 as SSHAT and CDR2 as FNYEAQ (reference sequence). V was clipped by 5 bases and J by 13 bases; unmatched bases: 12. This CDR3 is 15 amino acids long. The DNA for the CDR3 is TGTGCCAGCAGCCCTAGCGGGGGGGCCGAGGAGACCCAGTTCTTC. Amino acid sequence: CASSPSGGAEETQFF.

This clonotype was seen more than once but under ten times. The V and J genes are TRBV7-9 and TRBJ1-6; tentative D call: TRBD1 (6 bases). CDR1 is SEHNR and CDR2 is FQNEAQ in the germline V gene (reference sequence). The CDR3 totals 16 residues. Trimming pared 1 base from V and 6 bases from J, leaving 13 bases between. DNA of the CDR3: TGTGCCAGCAGCTTAGGGGGGCTCCACCTTAATTCACCCCTCCACTTT. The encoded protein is CASSLGGLHLNSPLHF.

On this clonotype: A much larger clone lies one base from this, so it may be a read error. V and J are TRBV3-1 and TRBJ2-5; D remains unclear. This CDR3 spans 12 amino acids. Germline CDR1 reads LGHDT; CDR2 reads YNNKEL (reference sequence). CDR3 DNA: TGTGCCGGCAGCCAAGCCTCCATCTCCCAGTACTTC. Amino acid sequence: CAGSQASISQYF.

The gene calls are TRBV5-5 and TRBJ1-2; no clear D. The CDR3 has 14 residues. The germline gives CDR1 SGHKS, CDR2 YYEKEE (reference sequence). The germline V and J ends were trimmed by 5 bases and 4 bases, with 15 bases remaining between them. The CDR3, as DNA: TGTGCCAGCAGGCCCCAGGACGGTCGCTATGGCTACACCTTC. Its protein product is CASRPQDGRYGYTF. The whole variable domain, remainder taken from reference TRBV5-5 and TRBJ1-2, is DAGVTQSPTHLIKTRGQQVTLRCSPISGHKSVSWYQQVLGQGPQFIFQYYEKEERGRGNFPDRFSARQFPNYSSELNVNALLLGDSALYLCASRPQDGRYGYTFGSGTRLTVV.

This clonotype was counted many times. The CDR3 region has the DNA TGTGCCAGCAGTGTACTTACAGAGACCCAGTACTTC. It translates to CASSVLTETQYF. V gene TRBV2 combines with J gene TRBJ2-5; D is unresolved. V was clipped by 4 bases and J by 4 bases, with 7 bases between them. The CDR3 runs 12 residues. Germline CDR1 SNHLY, CDR2 FYNNEI. Filled out from reference TRBV2 and TRBJ2-5, the complete variable domain reads EPEVTQTPSHQVTQMGQEVILRCVPISNHLYFYWYRQILGQKVEFLVSFYNNEISEKSEIFDDQFSVERPDGSNFTLKIRSTKLEDSAMYFCASSVLTETQYFGPGTRLLVL.

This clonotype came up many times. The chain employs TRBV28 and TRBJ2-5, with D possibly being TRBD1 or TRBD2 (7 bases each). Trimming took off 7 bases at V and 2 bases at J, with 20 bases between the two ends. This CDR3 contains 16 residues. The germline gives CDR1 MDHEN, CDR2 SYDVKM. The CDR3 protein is CASTSPGGGTQETQYF. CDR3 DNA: TGTGCCAGCACCTCCCCAGGGGGAGGGACACAAGAGACCCAGTACTTC.

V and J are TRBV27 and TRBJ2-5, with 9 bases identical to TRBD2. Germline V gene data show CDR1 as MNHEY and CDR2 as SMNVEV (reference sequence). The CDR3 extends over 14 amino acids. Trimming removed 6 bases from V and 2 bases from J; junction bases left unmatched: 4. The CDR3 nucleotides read TGTGCCAGCAGCCCTAGCGGGGAACAAGAGACCCAGTACTTC. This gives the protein CASSPSGEQETQYF.

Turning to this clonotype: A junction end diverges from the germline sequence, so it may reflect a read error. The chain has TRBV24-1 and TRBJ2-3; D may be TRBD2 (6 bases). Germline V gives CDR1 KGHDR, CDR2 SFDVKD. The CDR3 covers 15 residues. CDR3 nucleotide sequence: TGTGTCACCAGTGCTGGAGGGCGCAGGGCAGATACGCAGTATTTT. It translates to CVTSAGGRRADTQYF.

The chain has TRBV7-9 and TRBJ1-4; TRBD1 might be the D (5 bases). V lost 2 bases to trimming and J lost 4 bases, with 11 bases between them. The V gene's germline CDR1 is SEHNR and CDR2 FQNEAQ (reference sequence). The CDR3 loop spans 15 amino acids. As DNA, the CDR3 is TGTGCCAGCAGCTTAACGGGGACTGGTAATGAAAAACTGTTTTTT. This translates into CASSLTGTGNEKLFF.

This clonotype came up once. DNA for the CDR3: TGTGCCAGCACGGCGTACAATCAGCCCCAGCATTTT. It yields the protein CASTAYNQPQHF. This rearrangement joins TRBV6-6 to TRBJ1-5; D uncertain. This CDR3 has 12 residues. CDR1 is MNHNY, CDR2 SVGAGI, per germline (reference sequence). The germline V and J ends were trimmed by 7 bases and 3 bases, with 7 bases remaining between them.

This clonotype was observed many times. In DNA, the CDR3 is TGTGCCAGCAGCTTAGAATTAGCTAACTATGGCTACACCTTC. It translates to CASSLELANYGYTF. V and J are TRBV7-2 and TRBJ1-2; D call uncertain. The CDR3 sequence is 14 residues long. From germline, CDR1 is SGHTA and CDR2 FQGNSA. V was cut by 1 base and J by 0 bases, with 6 bases left in between. Complete variable domain (other parts from reference TRBV7-2 and TRBJ1-2): GAGVSQSPSNKVTEKGKDVELRCDPISGHTALYWYRQSLGQGLEFLIYFQGNSAPDKSGLPSDRFSAERTGGSVSTLTIQRTQQEDSAVYLCASSLELANYGYTFGSGTRLTVV.

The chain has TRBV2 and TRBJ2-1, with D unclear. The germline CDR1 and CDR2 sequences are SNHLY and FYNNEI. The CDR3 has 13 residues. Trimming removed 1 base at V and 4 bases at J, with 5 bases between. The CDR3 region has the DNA TGTGCCAGCAGTGAAGTCGGGTACAATGAGCAGTTCTTC. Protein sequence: CASSEVGYNEQFF.

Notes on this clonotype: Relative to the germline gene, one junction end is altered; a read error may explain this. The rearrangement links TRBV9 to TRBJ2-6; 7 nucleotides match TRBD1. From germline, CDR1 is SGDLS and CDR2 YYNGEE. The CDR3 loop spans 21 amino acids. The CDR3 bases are TGTGCCAGCAGCCCCGGACATCCTAGGGACAGCCGCAGTACTGGGGCCAACGTCCGGACTTTC. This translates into CASSPGHPRDSRSTGANVRTF.

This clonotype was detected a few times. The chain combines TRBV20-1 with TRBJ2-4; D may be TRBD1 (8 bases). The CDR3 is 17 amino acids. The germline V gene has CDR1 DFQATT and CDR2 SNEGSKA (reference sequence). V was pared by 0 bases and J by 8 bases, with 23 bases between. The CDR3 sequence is CSARDSSGRTGWDIQYF. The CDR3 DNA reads TGCAGTGCTAGAGATTCCTCCGGGAGGACAGGGTGGGACATTCAGTACTTC.

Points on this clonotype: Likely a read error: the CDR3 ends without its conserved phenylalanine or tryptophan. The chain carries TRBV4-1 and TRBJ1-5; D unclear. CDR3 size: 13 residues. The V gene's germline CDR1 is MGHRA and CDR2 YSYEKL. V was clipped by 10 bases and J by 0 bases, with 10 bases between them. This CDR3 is CANPQTSNQPQHV. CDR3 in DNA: TGCGCCAACCCGCAGACTAGCAATCAGCCCCAGCATGTT.

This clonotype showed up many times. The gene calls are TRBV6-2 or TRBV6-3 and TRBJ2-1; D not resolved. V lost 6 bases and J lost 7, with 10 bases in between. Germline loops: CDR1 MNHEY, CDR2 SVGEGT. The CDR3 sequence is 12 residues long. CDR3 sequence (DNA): TGTGCCAGCAGCCTCTACACTAATGAGCAGTTCTTC. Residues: CASSLYTNEQFF.

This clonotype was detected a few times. The CDR3 loop is CASSPGAAGNTGELFF. In DNA, the CDR3 is TGTGCCAGCTCACCAGGAGCAGCGGGAAACACCGGGGAGCTGTTTTTT. V gene TRBV18 combines with J gene TRBJ2-2; 7 nucleotides align to TRBD2. This CDR3 contains 16 residues. V lost 2 bases, J lost 2 bases, and 5 bases stayed unmatched. In germline, CDR1 is KGHSH, CDR2 LQKENI.

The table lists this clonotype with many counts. The CDR3 DNA reads as TGTGCCACCAGCCGAGGGGTTACGCAGTATTTT. It translates to CATSRGVTQYF. The rearrangement uses TRBV15 and TRBJ2-3; D may be TRBD1 or TRBD2 (5 bases each). V was trimmed by 5 bases and J by 8 bases, leaving 8 bases between them. CDR3 length: 11 residues. The V gene's germline CDR1 is LNHNV and CDR2 YYDKDF (reference sequence).

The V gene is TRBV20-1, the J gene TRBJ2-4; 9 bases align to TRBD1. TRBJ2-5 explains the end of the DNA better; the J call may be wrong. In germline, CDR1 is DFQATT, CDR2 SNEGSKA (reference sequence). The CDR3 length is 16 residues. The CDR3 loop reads CSARANRGRLSETQYF. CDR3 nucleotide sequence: TGCAGTGCTAGAGCTAACAGGGGGCGTCTTTCGGAGACCCAGTACTTC.

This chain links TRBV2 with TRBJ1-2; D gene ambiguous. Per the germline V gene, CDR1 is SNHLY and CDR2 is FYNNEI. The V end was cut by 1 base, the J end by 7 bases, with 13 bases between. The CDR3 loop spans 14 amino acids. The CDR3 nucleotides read TGTGCCAGCAGTGAAGAGCTGGCAGCCAGTGGCTACACCTTC. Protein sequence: CASSEELAASGYTF.

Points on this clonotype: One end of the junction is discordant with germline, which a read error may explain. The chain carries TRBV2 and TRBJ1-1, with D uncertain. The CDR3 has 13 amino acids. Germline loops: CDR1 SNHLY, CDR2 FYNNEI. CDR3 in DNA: TGTGCCAGTAGTGGAATCAGTGGCACTGAACCTTTCTTT. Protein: CASSGISGTEPFF.

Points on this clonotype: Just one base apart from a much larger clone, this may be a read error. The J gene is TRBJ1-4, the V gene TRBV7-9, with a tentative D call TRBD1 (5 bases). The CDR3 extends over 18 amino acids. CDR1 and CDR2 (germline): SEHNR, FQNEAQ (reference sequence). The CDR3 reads CASSPGAGGSATNEKRFF. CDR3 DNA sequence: TGTGCCAGCAGCCCTGGGGCAGGCGGTAGTGCAACTAATGAAAAACGGTTTTTT.

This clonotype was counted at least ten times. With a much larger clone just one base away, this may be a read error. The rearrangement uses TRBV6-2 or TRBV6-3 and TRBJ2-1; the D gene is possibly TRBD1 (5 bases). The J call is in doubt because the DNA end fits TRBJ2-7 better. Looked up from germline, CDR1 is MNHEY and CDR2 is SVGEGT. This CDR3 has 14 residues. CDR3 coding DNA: TGTGCCAGCAGACGGGCAGGGAACTACAATGAGCAGTACTTC. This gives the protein CASRRAGNYNEQYF.

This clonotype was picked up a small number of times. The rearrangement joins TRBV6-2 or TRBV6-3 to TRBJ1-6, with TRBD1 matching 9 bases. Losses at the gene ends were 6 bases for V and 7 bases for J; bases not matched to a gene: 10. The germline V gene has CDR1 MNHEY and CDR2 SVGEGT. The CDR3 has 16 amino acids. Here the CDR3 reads CASRTAAGTGNSPLHF. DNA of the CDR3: TGTGCCAGCAGAACAGCGGCGGGGACAGGGAATTCACCCCTCCACTTT.